This record concerns one T cell receptor beta chain sequence. Germline V lookup: CDR1 KGHDR, CDR2 SFDVKD. The V end lost 2 bases, the J end lost 5 bases, and 8 bases lay between the germline ends. The CDR3 has 13 amino acids. The repertoire was sequenced with immunoSEQ multiplex PCR; TCRdb's copy has only in-frame clones and lacks some. This table holds approximately 270,000 clones, under 90% found once. This sample was taken from a study of blood T cell repertoires in COVID-19. Across the study: T cells, B-cell-depleted T cells, or PBMCs provided the cDNA or gDNA that served as material.

Adults between about 18 and 95 years of age took part from approximately 24 US areas. This TCR was recovered from a woman aged 60-70 years who had recovered from COVID-19. Sequencing was done on a sample of PBMCs or T cells enriched from blood (not recorded which). The rearrangement uses TRBV24-1 and TRBJ1-2; D uncertain. The CDR3 coding sequence is TGTGCCACCAGTGATTCCGTCGGGTATGGCTACACCTTC. Protein: CATSDSVGYGYTF.